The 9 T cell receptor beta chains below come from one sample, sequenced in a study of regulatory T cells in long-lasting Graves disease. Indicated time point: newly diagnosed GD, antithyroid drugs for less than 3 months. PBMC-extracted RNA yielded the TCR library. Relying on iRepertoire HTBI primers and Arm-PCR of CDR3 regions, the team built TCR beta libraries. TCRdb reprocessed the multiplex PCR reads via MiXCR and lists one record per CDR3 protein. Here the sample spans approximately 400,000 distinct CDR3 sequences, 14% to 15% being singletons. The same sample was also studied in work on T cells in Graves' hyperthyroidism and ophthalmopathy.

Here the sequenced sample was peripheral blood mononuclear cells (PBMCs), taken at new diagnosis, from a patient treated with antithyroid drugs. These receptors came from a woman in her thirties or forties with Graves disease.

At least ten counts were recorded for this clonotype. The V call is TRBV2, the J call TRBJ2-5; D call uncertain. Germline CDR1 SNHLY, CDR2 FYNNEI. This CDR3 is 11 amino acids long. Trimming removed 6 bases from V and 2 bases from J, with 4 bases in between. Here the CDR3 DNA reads TGTGCCAGCAGAGCTCAAGAGACCCAGTACTTC. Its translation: CASRAQETQYF.

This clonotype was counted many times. The CDR3 is CASGQGFHNEQFF. The CDR3 DNA sequence: TGTGCCAGCGGCCAGGGATTCCACAATGAGCAGTTCTTC. The chain recombines TRBV11-2 with TRBJ2-1, with D possibly being TRBD1 (5 bases). V lost 8 bases and J 5 bases, leaving 13 bases between the germline ends. From germline, CDR1 is SGHAT and CDR2 FQNNGV. The CDR3 sequence is 13 residues long.

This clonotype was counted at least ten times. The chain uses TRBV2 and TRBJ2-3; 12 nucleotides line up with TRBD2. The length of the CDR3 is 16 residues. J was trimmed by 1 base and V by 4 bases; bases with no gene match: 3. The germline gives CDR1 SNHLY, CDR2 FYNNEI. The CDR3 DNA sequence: TGTGCCAGCAGTGCCGGACTAGCGGGACGCACAGATACGCAGTATTTT. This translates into CASSAGLAGRTDTQYF.

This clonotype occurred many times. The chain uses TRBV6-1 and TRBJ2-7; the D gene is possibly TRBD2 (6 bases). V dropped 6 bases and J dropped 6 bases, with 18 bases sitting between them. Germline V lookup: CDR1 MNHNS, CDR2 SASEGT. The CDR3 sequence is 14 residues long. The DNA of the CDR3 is TGTGCCAGCAGACAGACTAGGTTGTTACCCGAGCAGTACTTC. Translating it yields CASRQTRLLPEQYF.

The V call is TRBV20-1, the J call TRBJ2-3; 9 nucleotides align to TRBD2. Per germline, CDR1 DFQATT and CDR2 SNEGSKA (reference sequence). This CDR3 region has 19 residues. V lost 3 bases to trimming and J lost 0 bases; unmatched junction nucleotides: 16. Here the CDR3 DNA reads TGCAGTGCTAGGTCAATAGCGGGAGCTCAAGGGGCTAGCACAGATACGCAGTATTTT. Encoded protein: CSARSIAGAQGASTDTQYF.

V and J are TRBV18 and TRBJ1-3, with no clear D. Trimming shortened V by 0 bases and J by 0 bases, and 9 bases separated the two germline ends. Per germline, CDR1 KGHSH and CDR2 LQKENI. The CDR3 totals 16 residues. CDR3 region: CASSPPARSSGNTIYF. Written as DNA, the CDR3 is TGTGCCAGCTCACCACCGGCCCGCTCCTCTGGAAACACCATATATTTT.

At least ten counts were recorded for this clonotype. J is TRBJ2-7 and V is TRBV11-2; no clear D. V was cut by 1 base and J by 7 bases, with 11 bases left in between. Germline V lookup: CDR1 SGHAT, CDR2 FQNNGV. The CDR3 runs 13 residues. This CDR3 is CASSLASVLEQYF. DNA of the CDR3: TGTGCCAGCAGCTTAGCGTCAGTCCTGGAGCAGTACTTC.

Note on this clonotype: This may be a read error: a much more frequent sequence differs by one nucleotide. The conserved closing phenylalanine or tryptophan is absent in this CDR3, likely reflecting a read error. Here the CDR3 reads CSVGALRGDNTEAFS. CDR3 DNA sequence: TGCAGCGTTGGGGCTCTCAGGGGGGACAACACTGAAGCTTTCTCT. This sequence joins TRBV29-1 and TRBJ1-1; the match to TRBD1 covers 7 bases. CDR3 length equals 15 residues. J was trimmed by 2 bases and V by 4 bases; bases with no gene match: 10. Per germline, CDR1 SQVTM and CDR2 ANQGSEA.

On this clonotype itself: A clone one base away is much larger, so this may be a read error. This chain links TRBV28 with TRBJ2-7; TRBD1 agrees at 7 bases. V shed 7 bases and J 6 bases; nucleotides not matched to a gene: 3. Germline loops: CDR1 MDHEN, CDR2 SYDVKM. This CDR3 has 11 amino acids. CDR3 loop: CASNPGGEQYF. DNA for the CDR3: TGTGCCAGCAACCCAGGGGGCGAGCAGTACTTC.